This T cell receptor beta chain was obtained from a study of T cell responses to AZD1222 COVID-19 vaccine. General study findings and limits: Seropositive AZD1222 recipients at baseline numbered only five or six. In all cases, repertoires were sampled only after the peak T cell response. Donors, mostly white British, included more females; clonal diversity was possibly underestimated. Two AZD1222 doses significantly raised spike-specific TCR breadth and depth over controls.

This CDR3 comprises 17 residues. Between the trimmed V and J ends, which lost 5 bases and 2 bases, there was a span of 20 bases. Per the germline V gene, CDR1 is MNHNY and CDR2 is SVGAGI (reference sequence). This clone showed up just once. Its target is unknown. Data came from immunoSEQ multiplex PCR; TCRdb stores just in-frame clones and leaves some out. This sample has approximately 120,000 clones; more than 80% occur once, and the top ten carry approximately 4.2%. This TCR was recovered from an adult in good health. The chain links TRBV6-6 to TRBJ2-3; possibly TRBD2 for D (6 bases). This material consisted of peripheral blood, taken on day 0 of AZD1222 vaccination. The CDR3 protein is CASSRTTYGTLTDTQYF. DNA for the CDR3: TGTGCCAGCAGTCGGACTACCTACGGCACCCTCACAGATACGCAGTATTTT.